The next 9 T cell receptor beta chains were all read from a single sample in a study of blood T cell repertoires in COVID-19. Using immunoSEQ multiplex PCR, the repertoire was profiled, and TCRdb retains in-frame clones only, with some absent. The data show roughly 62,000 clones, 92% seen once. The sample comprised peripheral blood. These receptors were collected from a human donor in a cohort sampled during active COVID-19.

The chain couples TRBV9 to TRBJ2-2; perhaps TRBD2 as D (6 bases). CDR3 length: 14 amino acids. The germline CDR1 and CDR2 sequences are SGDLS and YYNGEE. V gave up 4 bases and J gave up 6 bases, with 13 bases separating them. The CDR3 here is CASSPRLVPGELFF. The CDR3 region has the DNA TGTGCCAGCAGCCCACGACTAGTCCCCGGGGAGCTGTTTTTT.

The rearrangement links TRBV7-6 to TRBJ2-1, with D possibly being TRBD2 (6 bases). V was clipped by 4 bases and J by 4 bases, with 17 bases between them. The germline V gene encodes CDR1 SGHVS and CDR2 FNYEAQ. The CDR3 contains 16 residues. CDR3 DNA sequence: TGTGCCAGCAGCTCGGAGGGAGCTATGGGATACAATGAGCAGTTCTTC. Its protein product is CASSSEGAMGYNEQFF.

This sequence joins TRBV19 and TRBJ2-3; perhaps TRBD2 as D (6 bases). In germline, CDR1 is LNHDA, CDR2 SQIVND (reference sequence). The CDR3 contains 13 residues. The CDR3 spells CGTAKRATDTQYF. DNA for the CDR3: TGTGGGACGGCGAAGCGGGCCACAGATACGCAGTATTTT.

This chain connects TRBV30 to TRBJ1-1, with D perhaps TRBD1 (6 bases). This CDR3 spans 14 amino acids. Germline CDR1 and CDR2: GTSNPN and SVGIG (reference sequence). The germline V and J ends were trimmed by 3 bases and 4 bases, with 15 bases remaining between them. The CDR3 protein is CAWSWGGASTEAFF. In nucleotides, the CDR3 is TGTGCCTGGAGCTGGGGGGGGGCCAGCACTGAAGCTTTCTTT.

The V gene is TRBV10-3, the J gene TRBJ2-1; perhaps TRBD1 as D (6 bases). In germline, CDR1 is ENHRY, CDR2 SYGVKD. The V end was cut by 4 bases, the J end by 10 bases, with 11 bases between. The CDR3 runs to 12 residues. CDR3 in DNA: TGTGCCATCAGTGGCTCTCAGGGGGAGCAGTTCTTC. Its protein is CAISGSQGEQFF.

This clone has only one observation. The CDR3 reads CASNPRTSGTYEQYF. CDR3 nucleotides: TGTGCCAGCAATCCAAGGACTAGCGGCACCTACGAGCAGTACTTC. The chain links TRBV2 to TRBJ2-7; 10 bases map to TRBD2. CDR3 size: 15 residues. V lost 7 bases and J lost 2; bases outside the gene matches: 8. The germline CDR1 and CDR2 sequences are SNHLY and FYNNEI.

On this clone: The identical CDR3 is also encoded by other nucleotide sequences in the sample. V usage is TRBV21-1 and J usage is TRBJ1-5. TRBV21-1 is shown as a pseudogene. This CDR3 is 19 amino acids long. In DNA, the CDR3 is TGTGCCAGCAGCAAAGCGGGAGGGGCCAGGATAACAGAGGGGCAGCCCCAGCATTTT. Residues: CASSKAGGARITEGQPQHF.

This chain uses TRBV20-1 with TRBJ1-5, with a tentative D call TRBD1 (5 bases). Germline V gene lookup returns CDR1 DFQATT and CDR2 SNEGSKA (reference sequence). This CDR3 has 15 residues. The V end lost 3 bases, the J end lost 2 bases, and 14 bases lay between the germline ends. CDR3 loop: CSASTEQGGNQPQHF. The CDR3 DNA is TGCAGTGCTAGTACAGAACAAGGGGGCAATCAGCCCCAGCATTTT.

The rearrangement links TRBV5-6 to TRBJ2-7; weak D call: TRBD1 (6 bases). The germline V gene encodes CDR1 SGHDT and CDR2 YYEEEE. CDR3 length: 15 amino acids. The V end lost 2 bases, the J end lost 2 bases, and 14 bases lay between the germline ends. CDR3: CASSFRPGEPYEQYF. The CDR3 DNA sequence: TGTGCCAGCAGCTTCAGACCAGGGGAACCCTACGAGCAGTACTTC.